Reported below is one TCR beta chain. Assay: immunoSEQ multiplex PCR; the TCRdb copy retains only in-frame clones and omits some. Of around 300,000 clones listed, 83% are singletons. The sample originates from a study of blood T cell repertoires in COVID-19. Unmatched junction bases numbered 13, after V lost 6 bases and J lost 5 bases. The germline V gene encodes CDR1 SGHRS and CDR2 YFSETQ. The CDR3 sequence is 16 residues long. The TCR was taken from a woman aged 45-60 years who had recovered from COVID-19. The sample taken for sequencing was peripheral blood. This chain connects TRBV5-1 to TRBJ2-3; TRBD1 agrees at 9 bases. CDR3 protein: CASTRAGDRVGDTQYF. Written as DNA, the CDR3 is TGCGCCAGCACCCGGGCCGGGGACAGGGTTGGAGATACGCAGTATTTT.